Below are 16 T cell receptor beta chains sequenced from a single sample in a study of blood T cell repertoires in COVID-19. Only in-frame clones appear in the TCRdb table, and some are missing; sequencing was by immunoSEQ multiplex PCR. The sample carries about 200,000 clones, nearly 90% recorded once. Sequencing used PBMCs or T cells enriched from blood (not recorded which). These receptor sequences come from a woman aged 30 to 39 with acute COVID-19.

The CDR3 DNA follows: TGTGCCAGCAGCCAACGGGACAGGGTAGGACAGTTCTTC. The encoded protein is CASSQRDRVGQFF. The chain joins TRBV14 to TRBJ2-1; 9 bases are shared with TRBD1. Germline V lookup: CDR1 SGHDN, CDR2 FVKESK. V lost 2 bases to trimming and J lost 13 bases; unmatched junction nucleotides: 6. The CDR3 length is 13 residues.

The rearrangement uses TRBV4-2 and TRBJ1-5; TRBD1 aligns across 9 bases. Germline CDR1 is LGHNA and CDR2 is YNFKEQ. The CDR3 covers 18 residues. J gave up 0 bases and V 3 bases, and 9 bases lay outside the gene matches. In DNA, the CDR3 is TGTGCCAGCAGCCATTTGCGGACAGGGGATCTTAGCAATCAGCCCCAGCATTTT. As protein: CASSHLRTGDLSNQPQHF.

The J gene is TRBJ1-1, the V gene TRBV28, with D possibly matching TRBD1 (5 bases). The CDR3 consists of 15 residues. The V gene lost 5 bases and the J gene lost 5 bases, with 18 bases spanning the gap. Germline V gene lookup returns CDR1 MDHEN and CDR2 SYDVKM. This CDR3 reads CASSPPTALRTEAFF. The CDR3 coding sequence is TGTGCCAGCAGTCCCCCGACAGCCTTGAGGACTGAAGCTTTCTTT.

The chain is built from TRBV4-1 and TRBJ1-5; D uncertain. V lost 1 base and J lost 7, with 8 bases in between. The CDR3 contains 13 residues. The germline gives CDR1 MGHRA, CDR2 YSYEKL. CDR3 in amino acids: CASSQAPVQPQHF. CDR3 in DNA: TGCGCCAGCAGCCAAGCGCCAGTCCAGCCCCAGCATTTT.

The chain joins TRBV6-2 or TRBV6-3 to TRBJ1-5; D is unclear. The CDR3 totals 15 residues. Trimming cost V 6 bases and J 2 bases, with 14 bases left between them. Germline-derived CDR1 and CDR2 are MNHEY and SVGEGT. Written as DNA, the CDR3 is TGTGCCAGCAGCCCGAGGTACGATGGCAATCAGCCCCAGCATTTT. Translating gives CASSPRYDGNQPQHF.

The count of this clone is one. This rearrangement joins TRBV5-6 to TRBJ2-3; 7 positions agree with TRBD2. The CDR3 loop spans 16 amino acids. J lost 2 bases, V lost 4 bases, and 10 bases had no gene match. Germline assignment: CDR1 SGHDT and CDR2 YYEEEE. CDR3 sequence: CASSGGDYQPTDTQYF. As DNA, the CDR3 is TGTGCCAGCAGCGGGGGGGACTACCAACCCACAGATACGCAGTATTTT.

The rearrangement uses TRBV2 and TRBJ1-1, with TRBD1 identical over 10 bases. CDR1 is SNHLY, CDR2 FYNNEI, per germline. The CDR3 has 16 amino acids. Unmatched junction bases numbered 7, after V lost 6 bases and J lost 0 bases. The CDR3 DNA follows: TGTGCCAGCAGAGAGGGACAGGGGTTGATGAACACTGAAGCTTTCTTT. The encoded protein is CASREGQGLMNTEAFF.

J is TRBJ1-4 and V is TRBV30, with TRBD1 as a possible D gene (5 bases). This CDR3 spans 13 amino acids. Trimming cost V 5 bases and J 4 bases, with 11 bases left between them. From germline, CDR1 is GTSNPN and CDR2 SVGIG (reference sequence). For the CDR3, the DNA is TGTGCCTGGGGGCGGGGCCTTAATGAAAAACTGTTTTTT. As protein: CAWGRGLNEKLFF.

The chain combines TRBV2 with TRBJ2-5, with D maybe TRBD2 (5 bases). The CDR3 consists of 15 residues. V was trimmed by 8 bases and J by 1 base, leaving 17 bases between them. Germline values: CDR1 SNHLY, CDR2 FYNNEI. The CDR3 region has the DNA TGTGCCAGCTCCTTGGACGGCGGGTTCCAAGAGACCCAGTACTTC. This gives the protein CASSLDGGFQETQYF.

V and J are TRBV6-1 and TRBJ1-2; no reliable D call. Germline V gene sequence: CDR1 MNHNS, CDR2 SASEGT. The CDR3 is 13 residues long. Trimming removed 1 base from V and 4 bases from J, with 7 bases in between. CDR3 in amino acids: CASSEDWAYGYTF. CDR3 in DNA: TGTGCCAGCAGTGAAGACTGGGCCTATGGCTACACCTTC.

The V gene is TRBV15, the J gene TRBJ2-3; TRBD1 matches at 8 bases. The CDR3 length is 15 residues. V shed 3 bases and J 3 bases; nucleotides not matched to a gene: 5. Germline values: CDR1 LNHNV, CDR2 YYDKDF (reference sequence). The CDR3 protein is CATSSSRQGTDTQYF. The CDR3 DNA follows: TGTGCCACCAGCAGTTCCCGACAGGGGACAGATACGCAGTATTTT. The complete variable domain, with remaining parts taken from reference TRBV15 and TRBJ2-3, reads DAMVIQNPRYQVTQFGKPVTLSCSQTLNHNVMYWYQQKSSQAPKLLFHYYDKDFNNEADTPDNFQSRRPNTSFCFLDIRSPGLGDTAMYLCATSSSRQGTDTQYFGPGTRLTVL.

The chain has TRBV9 and TRBJ2-2, with TRBD1 as a possible D gene (6 bases). Germline V gene lookup returns CDR1 SGDLS and CDR2 YYNGEE. V lost 0 bases and J lost 2, with 11 bases in between. This CDR3 region has 16 residues. The CDR3 DNA reads TGTGCCAGCAGCGTAGGGGCGGACAGCAACACCGGGGAGCTGTTTTTT. Amino acids: CASSVGADSNTGELFF.

In DNA form, the CDR3 reads TGTGCCAGCAGCCCCCCCCAGGGAAATGCCGGGGAGCTGTTTTTT. Protein sequence: CASSPPQGNAGELFF. The genes are TRBV7-9 and TRBJ2-2; the D gene is possibly TRBD1 (5 bases). The CDR3 covers 15 residues. Germline CDR1 SEHNR, CDR2 FQNEAQ (reference sequence). V lost 5 bases and J 6 bases, leaving 16 bases between the germline ends.

The V and J genes are TRBV4-3 and TRBJ2-7; D may be TRBD1 (5 bases). The V end was cut by 1 base, the J end by 6 bases, with 16 bases between. Germline V gene sequence: CDR1 LGHNA, CDR2 YSLEER. This CDR3 contains 15 residues. CDR3 protein: CASSQGGRGTVEQYF. DNA of the CDR3: TGCGCCAGCAGCCAAGGTGGAAGGGGAACGGTCGAGCAGTACTTC.

V is TRBV6-5 and J is TRBJ1-1, with TRBD1 matching over 8 bases. V shed 8 bases, J shed 4 bases, and the junction held 9 bases outside the gene matches. From germline, CDR1 is MNHEY and CDR2 SVGAGI. This CDR3 has 14 residues. CDR3: CASGTPGGLTEAFF. For the CDR3, the DNA is TGTGCCAGCGGGACCCCAGGGGGCCTCACTGAAGCTTTCTTT.

This rearrangement joins TRBV6-2 or TRBV6-3 to TRBJ1-5; 7 nucleotides agree with TRBD1. The CDR3 covers 14 residues. The V gene end was trimmed by 4 bases and the J gene end by 7 bases; junction bases not matched to a gene: 7. Per the germline V gene, CDR1 is MNHEY and CDR2 is SVGEGT. The CDR3 DNA reads as TGTGCCAGCAGTTTGTTCACAGGGGTCCAGCCCCAGCATTTT. Translated: CASSLFTGVQPQHF.